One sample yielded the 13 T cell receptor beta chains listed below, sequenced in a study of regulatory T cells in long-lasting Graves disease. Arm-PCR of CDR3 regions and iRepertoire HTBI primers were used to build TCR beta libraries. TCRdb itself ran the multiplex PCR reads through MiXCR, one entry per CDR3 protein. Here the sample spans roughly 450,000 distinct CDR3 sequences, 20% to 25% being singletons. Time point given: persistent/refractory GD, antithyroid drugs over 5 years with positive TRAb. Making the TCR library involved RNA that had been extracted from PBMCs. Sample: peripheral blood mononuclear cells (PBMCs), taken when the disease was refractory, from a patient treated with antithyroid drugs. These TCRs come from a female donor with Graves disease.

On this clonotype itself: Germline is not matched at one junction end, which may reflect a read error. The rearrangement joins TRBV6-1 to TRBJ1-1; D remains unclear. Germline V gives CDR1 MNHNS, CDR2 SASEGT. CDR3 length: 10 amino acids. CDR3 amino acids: CASRGTEASF. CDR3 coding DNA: TGTGCCAGCAGAGGCACTGAAGCTTCCTTT.

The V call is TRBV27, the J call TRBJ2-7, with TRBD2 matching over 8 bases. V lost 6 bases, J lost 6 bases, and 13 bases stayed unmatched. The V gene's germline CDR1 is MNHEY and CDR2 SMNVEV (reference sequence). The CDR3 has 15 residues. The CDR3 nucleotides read TGTGCCAGCAGCCAAGAGCTCGCGGGAGGTCTCGAGCAGTACTTC. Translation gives CASSQELAGGLEQYF.

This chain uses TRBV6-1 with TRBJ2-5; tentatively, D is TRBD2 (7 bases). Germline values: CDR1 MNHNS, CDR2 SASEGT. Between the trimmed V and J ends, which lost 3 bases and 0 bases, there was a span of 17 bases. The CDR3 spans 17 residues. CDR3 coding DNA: TGTGCCAGCAGTGACTGGGGGGCGGGAGCGGACCAAGAGACCCAGTACTTC. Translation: CASSDWGAGADQETQYF.

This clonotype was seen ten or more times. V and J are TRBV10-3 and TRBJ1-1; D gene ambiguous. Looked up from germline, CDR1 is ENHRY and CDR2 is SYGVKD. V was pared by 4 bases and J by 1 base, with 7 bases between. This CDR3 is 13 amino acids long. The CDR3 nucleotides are TGTGCCATCAGTGCGACCGCGAACACTGAAGCTTTCTTT. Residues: CAISATANTEAFF.

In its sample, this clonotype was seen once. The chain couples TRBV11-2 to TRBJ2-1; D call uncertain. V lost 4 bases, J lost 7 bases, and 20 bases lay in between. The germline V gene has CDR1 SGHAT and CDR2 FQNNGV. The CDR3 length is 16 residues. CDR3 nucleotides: TGTGCCAGCAGCTCTTTAGAAGGTGCAATGAGGAATGAGCAGTTCTTC. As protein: CASSSLEGAMRNEQFF.

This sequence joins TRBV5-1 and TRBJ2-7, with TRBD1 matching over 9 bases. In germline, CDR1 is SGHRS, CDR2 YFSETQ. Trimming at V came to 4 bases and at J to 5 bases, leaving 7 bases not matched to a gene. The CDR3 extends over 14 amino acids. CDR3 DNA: TGCGCCAGCAGCCTAGGGACAGGGTTCCACGAGCAGTACTTC. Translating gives CASSLGTGFHEQYF.

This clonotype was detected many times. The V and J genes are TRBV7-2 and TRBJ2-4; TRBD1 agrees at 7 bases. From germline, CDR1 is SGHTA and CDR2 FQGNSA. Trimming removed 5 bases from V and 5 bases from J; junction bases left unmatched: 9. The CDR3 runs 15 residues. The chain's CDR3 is CASSPQDRPENIQYF. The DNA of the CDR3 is TGTGCCAGCAGCCCACAGGACAGGCCGGAAAACATTCAGTACTTC.

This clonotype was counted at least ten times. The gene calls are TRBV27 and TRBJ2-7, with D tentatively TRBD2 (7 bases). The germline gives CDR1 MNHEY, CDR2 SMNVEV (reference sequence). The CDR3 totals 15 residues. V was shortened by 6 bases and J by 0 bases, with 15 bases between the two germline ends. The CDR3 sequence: CASSLGGGLSYEQYF. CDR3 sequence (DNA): TGTGCCAGCAGCTTAGGGGGGGGGCTCTCCTACGAGCAGTACTTC.

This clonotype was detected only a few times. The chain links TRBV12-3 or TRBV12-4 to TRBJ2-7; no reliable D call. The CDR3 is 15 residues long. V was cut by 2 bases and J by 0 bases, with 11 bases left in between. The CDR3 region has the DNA TGTGCCAGCAGTTTACGACATACGAGCTCCTACGAGCAGTACTTC. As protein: CASSLRHTSSYEQYF.

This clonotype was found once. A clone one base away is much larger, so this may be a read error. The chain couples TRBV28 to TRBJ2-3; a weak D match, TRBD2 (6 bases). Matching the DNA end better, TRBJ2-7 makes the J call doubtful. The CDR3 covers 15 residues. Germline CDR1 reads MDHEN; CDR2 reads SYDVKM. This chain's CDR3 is CASSLAPGQDYGQYF. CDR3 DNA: TGTGCCAGCAGTTTAGCCCCCGGGCAGGACTACGGGCAGTACTTC.

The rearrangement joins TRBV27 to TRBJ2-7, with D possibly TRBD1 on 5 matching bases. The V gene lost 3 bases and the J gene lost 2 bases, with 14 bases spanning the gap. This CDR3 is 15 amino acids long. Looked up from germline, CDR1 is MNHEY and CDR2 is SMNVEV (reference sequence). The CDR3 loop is CASSLYQGVAYEQYF. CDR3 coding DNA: TGTGCCAGCAGTTTGTATCAGGGTGTGGCCTACGAGCAGTACTTC.

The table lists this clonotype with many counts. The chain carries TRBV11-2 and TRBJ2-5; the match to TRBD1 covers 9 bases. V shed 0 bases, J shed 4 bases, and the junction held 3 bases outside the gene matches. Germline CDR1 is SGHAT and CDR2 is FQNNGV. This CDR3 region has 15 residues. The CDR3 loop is CASSLEATGGETQYF. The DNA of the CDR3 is TGTGCCAGCAGCTTAGAGGCGACAGGGGGAGAGACCCAGTACTTC.

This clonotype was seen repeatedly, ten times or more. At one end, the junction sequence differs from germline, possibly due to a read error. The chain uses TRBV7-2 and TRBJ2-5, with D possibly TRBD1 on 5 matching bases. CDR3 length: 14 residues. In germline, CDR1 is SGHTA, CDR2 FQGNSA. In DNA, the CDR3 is TGTGCCAGCAGCTTACGACAGTTCACCTCCGATGTAAACTTC. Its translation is CASSLRQFTSDVNF.